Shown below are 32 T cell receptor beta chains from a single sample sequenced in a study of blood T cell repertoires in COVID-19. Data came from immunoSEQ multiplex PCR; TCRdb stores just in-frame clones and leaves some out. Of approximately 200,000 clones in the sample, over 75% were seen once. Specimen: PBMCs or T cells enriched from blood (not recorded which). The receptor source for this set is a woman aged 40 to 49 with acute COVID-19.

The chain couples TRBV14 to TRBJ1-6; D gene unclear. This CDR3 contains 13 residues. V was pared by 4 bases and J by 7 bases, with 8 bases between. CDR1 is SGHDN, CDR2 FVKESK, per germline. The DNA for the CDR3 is TGTGCCAGCAGCCCCCTCGGGAATTCACCCCTCCACTTT. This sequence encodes CASSPLGNSPLHF.

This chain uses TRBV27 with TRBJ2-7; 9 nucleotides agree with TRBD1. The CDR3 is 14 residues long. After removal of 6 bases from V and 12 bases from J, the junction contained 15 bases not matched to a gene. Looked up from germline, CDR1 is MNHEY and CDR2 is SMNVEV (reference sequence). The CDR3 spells CASSSGTGRGIPYF. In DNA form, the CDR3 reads TGTGCCAGCAGCTCGGGGACAGGGAGAGGTATACCGTACTTC.

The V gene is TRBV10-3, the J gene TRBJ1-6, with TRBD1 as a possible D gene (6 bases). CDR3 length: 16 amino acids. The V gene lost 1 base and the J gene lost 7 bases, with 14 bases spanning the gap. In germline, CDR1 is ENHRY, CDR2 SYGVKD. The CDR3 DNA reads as TGTGCCATCAGTGAGTTCGGGGGGGCCAGGAATTCACCCCTCCACTTT. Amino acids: CAISEFGGARNSPLHF.

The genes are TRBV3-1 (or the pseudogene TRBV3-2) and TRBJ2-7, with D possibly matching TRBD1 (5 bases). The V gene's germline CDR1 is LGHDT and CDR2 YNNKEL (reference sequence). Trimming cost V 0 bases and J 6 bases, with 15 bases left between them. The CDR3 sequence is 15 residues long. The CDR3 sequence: CASSQDLGREGEQYF. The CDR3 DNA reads TGTGCCAGCAGCCAAGATCTTGGCAGGGAAGGCGAGCAGTACTTC.

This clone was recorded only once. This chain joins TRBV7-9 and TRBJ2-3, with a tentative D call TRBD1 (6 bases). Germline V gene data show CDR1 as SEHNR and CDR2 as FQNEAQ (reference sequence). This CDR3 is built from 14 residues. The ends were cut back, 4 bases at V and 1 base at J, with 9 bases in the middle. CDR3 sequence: CASSSDRRTDTQYF. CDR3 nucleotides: TGTGCCAGCAGCTCCGACAGGCGCACAGATACGCAGTATTTT.

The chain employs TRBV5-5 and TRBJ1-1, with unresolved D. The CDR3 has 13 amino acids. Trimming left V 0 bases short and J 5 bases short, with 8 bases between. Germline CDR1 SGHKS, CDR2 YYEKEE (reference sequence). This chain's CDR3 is CASSLGGKTEAFF. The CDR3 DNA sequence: TGTGCCAGCAGCTTGGGAGGGAAAACTGAAGCTTTCTTT.

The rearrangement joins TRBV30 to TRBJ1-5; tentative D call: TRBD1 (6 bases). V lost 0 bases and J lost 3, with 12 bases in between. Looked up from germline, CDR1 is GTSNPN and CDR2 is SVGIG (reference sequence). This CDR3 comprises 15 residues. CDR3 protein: CAWSVRGGINQPQHF. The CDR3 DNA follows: TGTGCCTGGAGTGTCCGAGGGGGTATCAATCAGCCCCAGCATTTT.

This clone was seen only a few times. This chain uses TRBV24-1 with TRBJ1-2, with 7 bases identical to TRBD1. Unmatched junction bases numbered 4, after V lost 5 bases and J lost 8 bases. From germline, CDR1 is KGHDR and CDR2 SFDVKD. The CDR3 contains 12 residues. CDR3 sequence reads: CATSGQGGGYTF. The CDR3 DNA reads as TGTGCCACCAGTGGACAGGGAGGAGGCTACACCTTC.

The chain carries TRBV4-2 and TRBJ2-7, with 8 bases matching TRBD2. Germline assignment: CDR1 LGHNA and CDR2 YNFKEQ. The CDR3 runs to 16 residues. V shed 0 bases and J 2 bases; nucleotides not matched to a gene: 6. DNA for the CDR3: TGTGCCAGCAGCCAAGATGGAAGCGGGAGAGCCTACGAGCAGTACTTC. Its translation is CASSQDGSGRAYEQYF.

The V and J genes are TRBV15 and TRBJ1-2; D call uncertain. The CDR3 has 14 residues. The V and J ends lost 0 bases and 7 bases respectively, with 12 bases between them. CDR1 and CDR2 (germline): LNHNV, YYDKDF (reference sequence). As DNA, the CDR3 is TGTGCCACCAGCAGAGATAATCGGGGAAGTGGCTACACCTTC. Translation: CATSRDNRGSGYTF.

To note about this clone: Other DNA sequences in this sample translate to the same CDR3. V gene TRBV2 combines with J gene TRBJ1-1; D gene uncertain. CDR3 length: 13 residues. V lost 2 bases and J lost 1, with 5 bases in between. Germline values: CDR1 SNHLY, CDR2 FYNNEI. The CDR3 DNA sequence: TGTGCCAGCAGTGAACAAGCGAACACTGAAGCTTTCTTT. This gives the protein CASSEQANTEAFF.

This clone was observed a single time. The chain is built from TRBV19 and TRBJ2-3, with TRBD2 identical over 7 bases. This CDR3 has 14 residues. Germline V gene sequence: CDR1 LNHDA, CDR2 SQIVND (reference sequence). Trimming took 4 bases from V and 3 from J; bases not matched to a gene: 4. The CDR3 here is CASSRLLATDTQYF. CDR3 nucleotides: TGTGCCAGTAGTAGGTTACTAGCGACAGATACGCAGTATTTT.

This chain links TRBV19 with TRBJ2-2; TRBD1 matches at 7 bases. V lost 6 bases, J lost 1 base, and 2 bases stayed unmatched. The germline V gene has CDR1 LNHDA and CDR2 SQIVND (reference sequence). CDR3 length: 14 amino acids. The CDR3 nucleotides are TGTGCCAGTAGGAACAGGGGGAACACCGGGGAGCTGTTTTTT. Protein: CASRNRGNTGELFF.

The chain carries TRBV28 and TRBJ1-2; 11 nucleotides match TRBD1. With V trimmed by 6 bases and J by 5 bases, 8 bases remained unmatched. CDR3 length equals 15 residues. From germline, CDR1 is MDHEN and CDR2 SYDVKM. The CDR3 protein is CASRVPGQGVYGYTF. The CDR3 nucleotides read TGTGCCAGCAGGGTTCCGGGACAGGGGGTGTATGGCTACACCTTC.

The CDR3 DNA follows: TGTGCCAGCGGCCGGGAGGCAGGTGACATTCAGTACTTC. This gives the protein CASGREAGDIQYF. J is TRBJ2-4 and V is TRBV2; 7 positions match TRBD2. Unmatched junction bases numbered 9, after V lost 8 bases and J lost 8 bases. Germline V lookup: CDR1 SNHLY, CDR2 FYNNEI. This CDR3 contains 13 residues. The variable domain in full, with the rest retrieved from reference TRBV2 and TRBJ2-4, is EPEVTQTPSHQVTQMGQEVILRCVPISNHLYFYWYRQILGQKVEFLVSFYNNEISEKSEIFDDQFSVERPDGSNFTLKIRSTKLEDSAMYFCASGREAGDIQYFGAGTRLSVL.

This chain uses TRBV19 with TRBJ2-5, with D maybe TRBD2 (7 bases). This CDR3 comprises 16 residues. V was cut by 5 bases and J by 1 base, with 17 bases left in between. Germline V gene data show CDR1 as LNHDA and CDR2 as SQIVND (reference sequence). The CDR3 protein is CASSPYRAGAQETQYF. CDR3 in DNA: TGTGCCAGTAGTCCCTACAGGGCGGGGGCCCAAGAGACCCAGTACTTC.

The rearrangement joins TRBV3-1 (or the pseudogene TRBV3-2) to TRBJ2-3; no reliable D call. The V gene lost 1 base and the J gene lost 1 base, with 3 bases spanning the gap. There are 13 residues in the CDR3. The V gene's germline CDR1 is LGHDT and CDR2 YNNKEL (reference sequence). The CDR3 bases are TGTGCCAGCAGCCAAGGAGGCACAGATACGCAGTATTTT. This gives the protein CASSQGGTDTQYF.

The CDR3 loop is CASSQGAHQPQHF. In DNA form, the CDR3 reads TGTGCCAGCAGCCAGGGGGCTCATCAGCCCCAGCATTTT. The chain uses TRBV3-1 (or the pseudogene TRBV3-2) and TRBJ1-5; D is perhaps TRBD1 (6 bases). V was trimmed by 3 bases and J by 5 bases, leaving 8 bases between them. Germline V gives CDR1 LGHDT, CDR2 YNNKEL (reference sequence). The length of the CDR3 is 13 residues.

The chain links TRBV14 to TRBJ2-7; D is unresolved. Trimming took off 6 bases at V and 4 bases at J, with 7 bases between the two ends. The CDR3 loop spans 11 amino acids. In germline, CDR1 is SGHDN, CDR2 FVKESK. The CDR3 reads CASRQAYEQYF. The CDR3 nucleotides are TGTGCCAGCAGGCAGGCTTACGAGCAGTACTTC.

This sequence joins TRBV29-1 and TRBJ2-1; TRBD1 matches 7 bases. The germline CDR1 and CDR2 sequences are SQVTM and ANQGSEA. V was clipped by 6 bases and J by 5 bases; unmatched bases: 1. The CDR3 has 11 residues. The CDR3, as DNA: TGCAGCGTCGGACAGGACAATGAGCAGTTCTTC. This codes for CSVGQDNEQFF.

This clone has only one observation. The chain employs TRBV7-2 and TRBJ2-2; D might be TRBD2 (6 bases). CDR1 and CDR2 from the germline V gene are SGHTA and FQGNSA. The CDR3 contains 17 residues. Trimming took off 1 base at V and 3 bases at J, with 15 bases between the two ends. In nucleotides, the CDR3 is TGTGCCAGCAGCTTAGGGGGCGGTAGCGGTCACACCGGGGAGCTGTTTTTT. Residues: CASSLGGGSGHTGELFF. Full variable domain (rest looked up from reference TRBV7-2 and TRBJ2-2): GAGVSQSPSNKVTEKGKDVELRCDPISGHTALYWYRQSLGQGLEFLIYFQGNSAPDKSGLPSDRFSAERTGGSVSTLTIQRTQQEDSAVYLCASSLGGGSGHTGELFFGEGSRLTVL.

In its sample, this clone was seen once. CDR3 in amino acids: CASSQWRSGIPYEQYF. CDR3 nucleotide sequence: TGTGCCAGCAGCCAATGGCGCAGCGGGATTCCCTACGAGCAGTACTTC. The chain employs TRBV3-1 (or the pseudogene TRBV3-2) and TRBJ2-7, with TRBD2 matching 7 bases. The trim removed 2 bases at V and 2 bases at J, leaving 9 bases unmatched. The germline gives CDR1 LGHDT, CDR2 YNNKEL (reference sequence). This CDR3 is 16 amino acids long.

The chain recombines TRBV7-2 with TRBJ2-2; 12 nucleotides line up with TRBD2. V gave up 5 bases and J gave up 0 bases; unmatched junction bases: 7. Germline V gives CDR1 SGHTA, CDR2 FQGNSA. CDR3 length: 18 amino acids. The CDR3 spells CASSPAGLAGANTGELFF. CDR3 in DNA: TGTGCCAGCAGCCCCGCGGGACTAGCGGGCGCGAACACCGGGGAGCTGTTTTTT.

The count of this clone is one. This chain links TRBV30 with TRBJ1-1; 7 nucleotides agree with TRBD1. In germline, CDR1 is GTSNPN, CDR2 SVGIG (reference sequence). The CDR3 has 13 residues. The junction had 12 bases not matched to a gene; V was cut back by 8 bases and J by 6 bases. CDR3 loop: CADDRARGAEAFF. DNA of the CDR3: TGTGCCGATGACAGGGCCCGTGGCGCTGAAGCTTTCTTT.

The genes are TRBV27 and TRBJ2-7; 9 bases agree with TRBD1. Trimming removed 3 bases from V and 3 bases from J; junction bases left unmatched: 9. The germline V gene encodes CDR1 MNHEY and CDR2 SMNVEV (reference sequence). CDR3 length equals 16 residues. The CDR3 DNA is TGTGCCAGCAGTTTCTCCGGGACAGGGTTTTTCTACGAGCAGTACTTC. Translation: CASSFSGTGFFYEQYF.

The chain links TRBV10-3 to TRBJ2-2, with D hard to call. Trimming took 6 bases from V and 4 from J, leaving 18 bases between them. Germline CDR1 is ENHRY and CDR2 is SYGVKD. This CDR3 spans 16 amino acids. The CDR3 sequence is CAISTTPKVGTGELFF. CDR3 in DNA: TGTGCCATCAGCACTACTCCGAAGGTGGGCACCGGGGAGCTGTTTTTT.

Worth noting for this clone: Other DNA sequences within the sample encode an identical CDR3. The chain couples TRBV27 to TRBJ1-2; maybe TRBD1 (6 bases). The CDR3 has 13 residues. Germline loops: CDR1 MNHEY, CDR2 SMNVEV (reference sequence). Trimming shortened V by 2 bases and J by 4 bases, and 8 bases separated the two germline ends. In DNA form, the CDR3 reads TGTGCCAGCAGTTTAAGGGGGGGCTATGGCTACACCTTC. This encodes CASSLRGGYGYTF.

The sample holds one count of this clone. The CDR3 spells CASSWEGLAVGELFF. The CDR3 bases are TGCGCCAGCAGCTGGGAGGGACTAGCTGTCGGGGAGCTGTTTTTT. The rearrangement joins TRBV5-1 to TRBJ2-2; the match to TRBD2 covers 9 bases. Germline-derived CDR1 and CDR2 are SGHRS and YFSETQ. The V segment lost 3 bases and the J segment 7 bases; nucleotides outside the gene matches: 7. The CDR3 has 15 amino acids. The full variable domain, in which reference TRBV5-1 and TRBJ2-2 provide the parts outside the CDR3, is KAGVTQTPRYLIKTRGQQVTLSCSPISGHRSVSWYQQTPGQGLQFLFEYFSETQRNKGNFPGRFSGRQFSNSRSEMNVSTLELGDSALYLCASSWEGLAVGELFFGEGSRLTVL.

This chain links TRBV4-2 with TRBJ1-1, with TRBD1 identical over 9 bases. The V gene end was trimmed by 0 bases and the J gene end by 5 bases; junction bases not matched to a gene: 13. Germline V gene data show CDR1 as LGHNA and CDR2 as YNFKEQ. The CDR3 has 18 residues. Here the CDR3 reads CASSQEGTGSPRGTEAFF. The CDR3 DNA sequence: TGTGCCAGCAGCCAAGAAGGGACAGGGTCTCCGAGGGGGACTGAAGCTTTCTTT.

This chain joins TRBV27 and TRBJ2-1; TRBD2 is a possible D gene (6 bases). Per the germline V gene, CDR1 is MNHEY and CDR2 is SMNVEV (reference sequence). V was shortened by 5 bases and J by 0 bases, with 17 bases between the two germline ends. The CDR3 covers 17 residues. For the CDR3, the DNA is TGTGCCAGCAGTCCAACCCCGCGGAGGGCCTCCTACAATGAGCAGTTCTTC. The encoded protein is CASSPTPRRASYNEQFF.

CDR3 DNA: TGTGCCAGCAGCCTGGACTTCTACAATGAGCAGTTCTTC. Translating gives CASSLDFYNEQFF. This rearrangement joins TRBV28 to TRBJ2-1; the D gene is possibly TRBD2 (5 bases). CDR3 length: 13 amino acids. From germline, CDR1 is MDHEN and CDR2 SYDVKM. V was trimmed by 6 bases and J by 3 bases, leaving 9 bases between them.

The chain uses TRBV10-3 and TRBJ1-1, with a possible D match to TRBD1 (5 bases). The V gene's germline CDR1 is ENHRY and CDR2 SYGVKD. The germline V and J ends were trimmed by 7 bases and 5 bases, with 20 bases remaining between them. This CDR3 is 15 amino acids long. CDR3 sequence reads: CAITPIGGVVTEAFF. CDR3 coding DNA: TGTGCCATCACCCCCATCGGAGGGGTAGTTACTGAAGCTTTCTTT.